This T cell receptor beta chain was sequenced for a study of blood T cell repertoires in COVID-19. The overall study: Whether acute or convalescent, the COVID-19 samples came from the United States, Italy and Spain. PBMCs, B-cell-depleted T cells, or T cells were the source of the cDNA or gDNA that made up the material.

Authors' processing steps: Nucleated cell number was recorded as an estimate derived from reference gene primer amplification. Sequencing used immunoSEQ multiplex PCR; TCRdb keeps in-frame clones, though not all of them. That table gives V, J and clone size, and the DNA gave D and trimming. The repertoire holds 400,000 to 450,000 clones, with approximately 90% as singletons. The origin of this receptor is a young man with COVID-19, enrolled during active disease. The specimen was peripheral blood.

CDR3 in DNA: TGTGCCAGCAGCCCGCGCTTGTACAATGAGCAGTTCTTC. It codes for CASSPRLYNEQFF. The chain uses TRBV3-1 (or the pseudogene TRBV3-2) and TRBJ2-1; D gene uncertain. The CDR3 is made up of 13 amino acids. Germline V gene lookup returns CDR1 LGHDT and CDR2 YNNKEL (reference sequence). Between the trimmed V and J ends, which lost 4 bases and 4 bases, there was a span of 8 bases.